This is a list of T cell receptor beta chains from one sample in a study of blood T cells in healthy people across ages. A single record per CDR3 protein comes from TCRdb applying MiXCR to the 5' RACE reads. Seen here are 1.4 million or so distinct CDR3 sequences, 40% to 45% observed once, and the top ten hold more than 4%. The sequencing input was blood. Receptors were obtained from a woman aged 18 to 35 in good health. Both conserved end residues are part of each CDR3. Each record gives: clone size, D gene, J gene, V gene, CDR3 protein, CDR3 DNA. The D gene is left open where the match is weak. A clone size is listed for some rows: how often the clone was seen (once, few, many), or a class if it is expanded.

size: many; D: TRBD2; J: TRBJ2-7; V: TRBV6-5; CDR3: CASSYAVAGGEQYF; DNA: TGTGCCAGCAGTTACGCGGTAGCGGGGGGCGAGCAGTACTTC
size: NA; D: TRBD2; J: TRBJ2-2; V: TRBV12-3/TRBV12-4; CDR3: CASSRTSGFFTGELFF; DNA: TGTGCCAGCAGTAGGACTAGCGGGTTCTTCACCGGGGAGCTGTTTTTT
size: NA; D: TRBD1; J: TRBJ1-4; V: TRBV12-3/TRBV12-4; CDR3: CASSPQQGINEKLFF; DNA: TGTGCCAGCAGCCCACAACAGGGGATTAATGAAAAACTGTTTTTT
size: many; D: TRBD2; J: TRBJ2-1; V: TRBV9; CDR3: CASSPSGTSLYNEQFF; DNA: TGTGCCAGCAGCCCTTCCGGGACTAGCCTCTACAATGAGCAGTTCTTC
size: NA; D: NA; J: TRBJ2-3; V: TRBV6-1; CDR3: CASSKHDFSTDTQYF; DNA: TGTGCCAGCAGCAAACATGATTTTAGCACAGATACGCAGTATTTT
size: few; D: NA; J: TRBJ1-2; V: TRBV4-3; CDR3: CASSQEMTNYGYTF; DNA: TGCGCCAGCAGCCAAGAGATGACTAACTATGGCTACACCTTC
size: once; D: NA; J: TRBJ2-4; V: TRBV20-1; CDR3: CSVKWGEAKNIQYF; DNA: TGCAGTGTTAAGTGGGGGGAGGCCAAAAACATTCAGTACTTC
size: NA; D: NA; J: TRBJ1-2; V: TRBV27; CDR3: CASSWTVGGGYGYTF; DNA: TGTGCCAGCAGTTGGACAGTAGGGGGAGGGTATGGCTACACCTTC
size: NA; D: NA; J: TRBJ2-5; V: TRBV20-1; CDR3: CSARSGAGGNEQYF; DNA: TGCAGTGCCCGGTCGGGGGCCGGGGGAAATGAGCAGTACTTC
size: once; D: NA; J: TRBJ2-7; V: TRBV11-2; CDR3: CASSQMTHEQYF; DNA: TGTGCCAGCAGCCAGATGACCCACGAGCAGTACTTC
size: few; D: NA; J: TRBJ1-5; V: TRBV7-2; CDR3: CASSRTVGNQPQHF; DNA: TGTGCCAGCAGCCGCACGGTAGGCAATCAGCCCCAGCATTTT
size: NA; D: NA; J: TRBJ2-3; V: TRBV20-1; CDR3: CSASSTGAGVTDTQYF; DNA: TGCAGTGCCTCGAGCACGGGGGCAGGTGTCACAGATACGCAGTATTTT
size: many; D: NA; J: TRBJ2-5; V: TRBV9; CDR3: CASSEPGLGETQYF; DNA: TGTGCCAGCAGCGAACCAGGGTTAGGGGAGACCCAGTACTTC
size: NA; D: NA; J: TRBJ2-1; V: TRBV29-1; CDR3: CSVESRTPYNEQFF; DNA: TGCAGCGTTGAAAGTAGGACTCCCTACAATGAGCAGTTCTTC
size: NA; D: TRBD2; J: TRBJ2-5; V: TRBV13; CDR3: CASSYYRTSGKGTQYF; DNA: TGTGCCAGCAGCTACTACCGGACTAGCGGGAAGGGGACCCAGTACTTC
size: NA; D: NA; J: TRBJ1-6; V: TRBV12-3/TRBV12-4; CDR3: CASSRLVGQGNSPLHF; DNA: TGTGCCAGCAGTCGCTTGGTGGGGCAGGGTAATTCACCCCTCCACTTT
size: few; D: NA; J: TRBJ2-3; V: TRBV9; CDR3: CASSVAKGFSEKRTDTQYF; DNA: TGTGCCAGCAGCGTAGCCAAGGGGTTCAGCGAAAAGCGCACAGATACGCAGTATTTT
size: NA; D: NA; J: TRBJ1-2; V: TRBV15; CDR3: CATSRGNGYGYTF; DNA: TGTGCCACCAGCAGAGGGAACGGATATGGCTACACCTTC
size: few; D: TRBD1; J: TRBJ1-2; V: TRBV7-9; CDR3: CASSLQQGVYGYTF; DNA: TGTGCCAGCAGCTTACAACAGGGGGTCTATGGCTACACCTTC
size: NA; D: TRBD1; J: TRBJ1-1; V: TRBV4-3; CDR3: CASSQQTGITTEAFF; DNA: TGCGCCAGCAGCCAACAGACAGGGATAACCACTGAAGCTTTCTTT
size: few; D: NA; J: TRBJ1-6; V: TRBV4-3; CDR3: CASSQDRQTYNSPLHF; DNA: TGCGCCAGCAGCCAAGATAGACAGACGTATAATTCACCCCTCCACTTT
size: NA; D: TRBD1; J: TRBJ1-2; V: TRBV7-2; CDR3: CASSSALRQGAYGYTF; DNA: TGTGCCAGCAGCTCCGCCCTAAGACAGGGGGCCTATGGCTACACCTTC
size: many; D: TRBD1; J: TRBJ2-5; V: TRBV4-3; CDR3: CASSQGQGETQYF; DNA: TGTGCCAGCAGCCAAGGACAGGGGGAGACCCAGTACTTC
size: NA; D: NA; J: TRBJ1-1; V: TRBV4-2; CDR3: CASSQERVAEAFF; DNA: TGTGCCAGCAGCCAAGAAAGGGTGGCTGAAGCTTTCTTT
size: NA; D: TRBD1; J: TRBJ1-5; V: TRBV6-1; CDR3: CASSVRDREQPQHF; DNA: TGTGCCAGCAGTGTCCGGGACAGGGAGCAGCCCCAGCATTTT
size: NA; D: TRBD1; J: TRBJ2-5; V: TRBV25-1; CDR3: CASSAPTGTETQYF; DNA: TGTGCCAGCAGTGCTCCGACAGGGACGGAGACCCAGTACTTC
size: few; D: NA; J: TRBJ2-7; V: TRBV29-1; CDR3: CSAALDQGKQYF; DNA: TGCAGCGCTGCCCTTGACCAGGGGAAGCAGTACTTC